Following are 25 T cell receptor beta chains from one sample sequenced in a study of blood T cells in healthy people across ages. A second PCR of roughly 7 to 11 cycles used a sample-barcoded 5' primer and a J-beta primer mix. TCRdb redid the calling of the 5' RACE reads with MiXCR, one entry per CDR3 protein. The sample comprises 1.5 million to 2 million distinct CDR3 sequences, around 50% of which are singletons, and less than 2.5% rests with the top ten. The sequenced sample was blood. Receptor source: a woman between 40 and 55 years old in good health.

As concerns this clonotype: An end of the junction does not agree with germline; a read error may underlie this. V and J are TRBV7-8 and TRBJ1-1; D not resolved. The CDR3 spans 13 residues. Germline CDR1 is SGHVS and CDR2 is FQNEAQ. The CDR3 spells CASSLTANAEAFF. The CDR3 region has the DNA TGTGCCAGCAGCTTAACAGCGAACGCTGAAGCTTTCTTT.

This clonotype showed up just a few times. This rearrangement joins TRBV9 to TRBJ2-1; maybe TRBD1 (5 bases). Trimming took 0 bases from V and 4 from J, leaving 11 bases between them. The CDR3 has 15 residues. Germline V lookup: CDR1 SGDLS, CDR2 YYNGEE. CDR3 sequence reads: CASSVVAGKYNEQFF. CDR3 DNA sequence: TGTGCCAGCAGCGTAGTCGCAGGGAAATACAATGAGCAGTTCTTC.

The V and J genes are TRBV7-2 and TRBJ2-5; 11 nucleotides align to TRBD2. This CDR3 spans 16 amino acids. The ends lost 4 bases at V and 4 bases at J; junction bases unmatched: 8. CDR1 and CDR2 from the germline V gene are SGHTA and FQGNSA. As DNA, the CDR3 is TGTGCCAGCAGCTCCTTAGCGGGGGGGTGGGGAGAGACCCAGTACTTC. This codes for CASSSLAGGWGETQYF.

The J gene is TRBJ2-5, the V gene TRBV5-1; tentative D call: TRBD1 (6 bases). V was shortened by 0 bases and J by 1 base, with 10 bases between the two germline ends. Germline CDR1 SGHRS, CDR2 YFSETQ. This CDR3 comprises 15 residues. CDR3 nucleotide sequence: TGCGCCAGCAGCTTGGTCAACAGGGCCCAAGAGACCCAGTACTTC. This sequence encodes CASSLVNRAQETQYF.

The table lists this clonotype with a count of one. The CDR3 spells CSARDSWTVYQPQHF. The CDR3 bases are TGCAGTGCTAGAGATTCCTGGACAGTTTATCAGCCCCAGCATTTT. The rearrangement joins TRBV20-1 to TRBJ1-5, with D perhaps matching TRBD1 (6 bases). The CDR3 is 15 residues long. V lost 0 bases and J lost 5, with 14 bases in between. The V gene's germline CDR1 is DFQATT and CDR2 SNEGSKA (reference sequence).

The rearrangement links TRBV12-3 or TRBV12-4 to TRBJ2-3; TRBD2 matches 7 bases. The CDR3 sequence is 18 residues long. V shed 4 bases, J shed 2 bases, and the junction held 15 bases outside the gene matches. CDR3 sequence reads: CASSSKVGSGLHTDTQYF. The CDR3 DNA is TGTGCCAGCAGTTCCAAGGTGGGTAGCGGGCTTCACACAGATACGCAGTATTTT.

This clonotype was found a few times. This chain joins TRBV20-1 and TRBJ2-5; D is undetermined. Per the germline V gene, CDR1 is DFQATT and CDR2 is SNEGSKA (reference sequence). The CDR3 length is 13 residues. Trimming took off 6 bases at V and 2 bases at J, with 13 bases between the two ends. The DNA of the CDR3 is TGCAGTGCCCCAACTATGCATCAAGAGACCCAGTACTTC. Its translation: CSAPTMHQETQYF.

In its sample, this clonotype was seen once. The V gene is TRBV27, the J gene TRBJ1-4; D gene ambiguous. Germline V gene sequence: CDR1 MNHEY, CDR2 SMNVEV (reference sequence). The CDR3 is 14 amino acids. V was shortened by 5 bases and J by 7 bases, with 14 bases between the two germline ends. The chain's CDR3 is CASSPPGLSEKLFF. In DNA, the CDR3 is TGTGCCAGCAGTCCACCTGGACTAAGTGAAAAACTGTTTTTT. The whole variable domain, filled in from reference TRBV27 and TRBJ1-4, reads EAQVTQNPRYLITVTGKKLTVTCSQNMNHEYMSWYRQDPGLGLRQIYYSMNVEVTDKGDVPEGYKVSRKEKRNFPLILESPSPNQTSLYFCASSPPGLSEKLFFGSGTQLSVL.

This rearrangement joins TRBV7-2 to TRBJ2-7; a weak D match, TRBD1 (5 bases). Trimming took 5 bases from V and 7 from J, leaving 15 bases between them. This CDR3 comprises 13 residues. Per germline, CDR1 SGHTA and CDR2 FQGNSA. The CDR3 is CASSADNLREQYF. The CDR3 DNA reads TGTGCCAGCAGCGCGGACAACCTACGGGAGCAGTACTTC.

This clonotype was observed a handful of times. The genes are TRBV12-3 or TRBV12-4 and TRBJ1-4; 10 bases map to TRBD1. V trimming: 2 bases; J trimming: 1 base; junction bases outside the gene matches: 7. This CDR3 region has 18 residues. Here the CDR3 DNA reads TGTGCCAGCAGTTTACAGGACAGGGGGGATGGAACTAATGAAAAACTGTTTTTT. It translates to CASSLQDRGDGTNEKLFF.

Concerning this clonotype itself: The junction departs from the called germline gene at one end, perhaps through a read error. The chain combines TRBV4-2 with TRBJ2-3; TRBD2 matches at 7 bases. The CDR3 sequence is 16 residues long. Looked up from germline, CDR1 is LGHNA and CDR2 is YNFKEQ. This CDR3 reads CASSPRLAPSTDTRYF. Written as DNA, the CDR3 is TGTGCCAGCAGCCCCAGACTAGCCCCTAGCACAGATACGCGGTATTTT.

The V call is TRBV4-2, the J call TRBJ2-3, with TRBD2 matching 11 bases. V trimming: 3 bases; J trimming: 5 bases; junction bases outside the gene matches: 10. The CDR3 runs 17 residues. Germline V gene lookup returns CDR1 LGHNA and CDR2 YNFKEQ. The CDR3 coding sequence is TGTGCCAGCAGCCACCTCCCCCTAGCGGGGGGACAAGATACGCAGTATTTT. Amino acids: CASSHLPLAGGQDTQYF.

V is TRBV28 and J is TRBJ1-3; possible D gene TRBD1, 6 bases. The V gene's germline CDR1 is MDHEN and CDR2 SYDVKM. The CDR3 spans 19 residues. Deletions cut 4 bases from V and 0 bases from J, with 22 bases between. For the CDR3, the DNA is TGTGCCAGCAGTTCCTTTCCGGAACAGGGTCTTCCCTCTGGAAACACCATATATTTT. Translation gives CASSSFPEQGLPSGNTIYF. Full variable domain (rest looked up from reference TRBV28 and TRBJ1-3): DVKVTQSSRYLVKRTGEKVFLECVQDMDHENMFWYRQDPGLGLRLIYFSYDVKMKEKGDIPEGYSVSREKKERFSLILESASTNQTSMYLCASSSFPEQGLPSGNTIYFGEGSWLTVV.

This chain links TRBV20-1 with TRBJ2-3; D might be TRBD2 (5 bases). V lost 6 bases, J lost 6 bases, and 16 bases lay in between. Per germline, CDR1 DFQATT and CDR2 SNEGSKA (reference sequence). The CDR3 loop spans 13 amino acids. This CDR3 reads CSASNLADDTQYF. DNA of the CDR3: TGCAGTGCCTCAAATCTAGCTGATGATACGCAGTATTTT.

This clonotype was seen a handful of times. The rearrangement links TRBV12-3 or TRBV12-4 to TRBJ2-5; maybe TRBD2 (5 bases). Trimming cost V 7 bases and J 11 bases, with 23 bases left between them. The CDR3 covers 14 residues. The CDR3 spells CASTSRTGLNEQYF. CDR3 DNA: TGTGCCAGCACCTCACGGACGGGGTTGAATGAGCAGTACTTC.

The V call is TRBV12-5, the J call TRBJ1-2, with unresolved D. From germline, CDR1 is LGHNT and CDR2 FRNRAP. The germline V and J ends were trimmed by 0 bases and 3 bases, with 8 bases remaining between them. The length of the CDR3 is 14 residues. CDR3 region: CASGLVERDYGYTF. For the CDR3, the DNA is TGTGCTAGTGGTTTGGTAGAGAGGGACTATGGCTACACCTTC.

This clonotype was seen a few times. The gene calls are TRBV29-1 and TRBJ1-2, with D unresolved. The CDR3 length is 12 residues. V was pared by 6 bases and J by 2 bases, with 10 bases between. Germline-derived CDR1 and CDR2 are SQVTM and ANQGSEA. As DNA, the CDR3 is TGCAGCGTGAGGATGGAGAACTATGGCTACACCTTC. Protein product: CSVRMENYGYTF.

J is TRBJ2-5 and V is TRBV4-3; 15 nucleotides match TRBD2. V lost 0 bases and J lost 4; bases outside the gene matches: 9. The V gene's germline CDR1 is LGHNA and CDR2 YSLEER. The CDR3 extends over 19 amino acids. The CDR3, as DNA: TGCGCCAGCAGCCAAGATGCGGGGACTAGCGGGGGGCAGCGAGAGACCCAGTACTTC. Translated: CASSQDAGTSGGQRETQYF.

J is TRBJ1-1 and V is TRBV7-2, with TRBD1 identical over 9 bases. The V segment lost 4 bases and the J segment 7 bases; nucleotides outside the gene matches: 4. From germline, CDR1 is SGHTA and CDR2 FQGNSA. The CDR3 has 13 residues. The CDR3 coding sequence is TGTGCCAGCAGCTCCGGGACAGGGCGTGAAGCTTTCTTT. It translates to CASSSGTGREAFF.

The chain employs TRBV6-1 and TRBJ2-3; D remains ambiguous. V lost 6 bases and J lost 5, with 9 bases in between. CDR3 length equals 12 residues. The germline V gene encodes CDR1 MNHNS and CDR2 SASEGT. CDR3 DNA sequence: TGTGCCAGCAGCGAAATAGGAGATACGCAGTATTTT. The encoded protein is CASSEIGDTQYF.

The V and J genes are TRBV4-2 and TRBJ2-4; possibly TRBD1 or TRBD2 for D (5 bases each). Matching the DNA end better, TRBJ2-7 makes the J call doubtful. Germline CDR1 is LGHNA and CDR2 is YNFKEQ. The CDR3 is 17 amino acids. In nucleotides, the CDR3 is TGTGCCAGCAGCCAAGCGGAGGTCTCGGGACGGACCTACGAGCAGTACTTC. The encoded protein is CASSQAEVSGRTYEQYF.

This clonotype has more than one count but fewer than ten. This sequence joins TRBV7-9 and TRBJ2-1; D might be TRBD1 (5 bases). The CDR3 is 15 amino acids. CDR1 and CDR2 (germline): SEHNR, FQNEAQ (reference sequence). Deletions cut 5 bases from V and 6 bases from J, with 17 bases between. The CDR3 reads CASSIPWGHGNEQFF. The CDR3 region has the DNA TGTGCCAGCAGCATCCCCTGGGGCCATGGCAATGAGCAGTTCTTC. Supplemented by reference TRBV7-9 and TRBJ2-1, the full variable domain reads DTGVSQNPRHKITKRGQNVTFRCDPISEHNRLYWYRQTLGQGPEFLTYFQNEAQLEKSRLLSDRFSAERPKGSFSTLEIQRTEQGDSAMYLCASSIPWGHGNEQFFGPGTRLTVL.

The chain couples TRBV7-2 to TRBJ2-1; D remains unclear. The CDR3 length is 15 residues. The V gene's germline CDR1 is SGHTA and CDR2 FQGNSA. V dropped 0 bases and J dropped 6 bases, with 12 bases sitting between them. Here the CDR3 reads CASSLAPLVFNEQFF. The CDR3 DNA follows: TGTGCCAGCAGCTTAGCCCCCCTAGTATTCAATGAGCAGTTCTTC.

The rearrangement joins TRBV9 to TRBJ2-3; the match to TRBD2 covers 16 bases. Trimming at V came to 5 bases and at J to 6 bases, leaving 6 bases not matched to a gene. Germline V gene data show CDR1 as SGDLS and CDR2 as YYNGEE. The CDR3 has 16 residues. The CDR3 here is CASSVGLAGGPDTQYF. The CDR3 DNA is TGTGCCAGCAGTGTGGGACTAGCGGGGGGGCCGGATACGCAGTATTTT.

This clonotype was detected a few times. The chain is built from TRBV6-5 and TRBJ1-2; D is undetermined. The CDR3 is made up of 13 amino acids. Trimming took off 4 bases at V and 6 bases at J, with 12 bases between the two ends. In germline, CDR1 is MNHEY, CDR2 SVGAGI. CDR3 sequence: CASSWTGSDGYTF. CDR3 bases: TGTGCCAGCAGTTGGACCGGATCGGATGGCTACACCTTC.